This T cell receptor (beta chain) was captured by sequencing in a study of T cell responses to AZD1222 COVID-19 vaccine. Study details: Researchers grouped second doses given at about 4 or about 12 weeks into one pool. Study findings and constraints: Females made up more of the donors, who were largely white British, and clonal diversity may have come out too low.

The table came from immunoSEQ multiplex PCR; TCRdb's copy has only in-frame clones and leaves some out. The sample lists some 120,000 clones, 80% to 90% occurring once. Looked up from germline, CDR1 is MNHEY and CDR2 is SVGAGI. CDR3 length: 14 residues. V was trimmed by 7 bases and J by 1 base, leaving 10 bases between them. On this clone itself: No antigen is known for it.

The source of this sequence is an adult in good health. The chain links TRBV6-5 to TRBJ2-2, with TRBD1 as a possible D gene (5 bases). The source was peripheral blood, collected on day 0 of AZD1222 vaccination. Here the CDR3 DNA reads TGTGCCAGCACGCGACAGAGGAACACCGGGGAGCTGTTTTTT. Its protein product is CASTRQRNTGELFF.